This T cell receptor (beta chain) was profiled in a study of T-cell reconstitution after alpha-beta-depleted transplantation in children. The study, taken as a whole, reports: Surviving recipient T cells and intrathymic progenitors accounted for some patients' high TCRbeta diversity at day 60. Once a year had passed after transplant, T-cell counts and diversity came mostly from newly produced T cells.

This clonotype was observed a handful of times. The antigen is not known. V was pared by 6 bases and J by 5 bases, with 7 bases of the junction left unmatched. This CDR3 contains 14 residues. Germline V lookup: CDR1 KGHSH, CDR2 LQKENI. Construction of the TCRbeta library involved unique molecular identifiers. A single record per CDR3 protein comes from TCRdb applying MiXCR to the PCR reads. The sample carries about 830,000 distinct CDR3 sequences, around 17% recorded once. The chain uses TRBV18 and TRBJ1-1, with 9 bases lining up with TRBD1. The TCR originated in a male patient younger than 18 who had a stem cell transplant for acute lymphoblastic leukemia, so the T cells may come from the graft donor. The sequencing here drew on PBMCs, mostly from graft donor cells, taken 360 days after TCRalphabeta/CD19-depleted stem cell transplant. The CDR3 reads CASSKQGAGTEAFF. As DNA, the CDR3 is TGTGCCAGCTCCAAACAGGGGGCGGGAACTGAAGCTTTCTTT.